The next 27 T cell receptor beta chains were all read from a single sample in a study of T-cell reconstitution after alpha-beta-depleted transplantation in children. The library targeted TCRbeta and was prepared with unique molecular identifiers. One entry per CDR3 protein, called by TCRdb with MiXCR from the PCR reads. The sample lists 540,000 or so distinct CDR3 sequences; roughly 23% were seen once. Sequenced material: PBMCs, mostly from graft donor cells, taken 360 days after TCRalphabeta/CD19-depleted stem cell transplant. The receptors shown here come from a boy under three years old who had a stem cell transplant for acute myeloid leukemia, so the T cells may come from the graft donor.

The sample holds a few counts of this clonotype. The chain combines TRBV20-1 with TRBJ2-5; 9 bases align to TRBD2. Per the germline V gene, CDR1 is DFQATT and CDR2 is SNEGSKA (reference sequence). The CDR3 is 14 residues long. The junction had 7 bases not matched to a gene; V was cut back by 1 base and J by 7 bases. The CDR3 loop is CSARAGTSYGTQYF. The CDR3 coding sequence is TGCAGTGCTAGAGCCGGGACTAGCTACGGGACCCAGTACTTC.

The genes are TRBV25-1 and TRBJ1-6; 10 nucleotides line up with TRBD1. V dropped 3 bases and J dropped 8; count of bases not matched to a gene: 7. The length of the CDR3 is 16 residues. In germline, CDR1 is MGHDK, CDR2 SYGVNS. CDR3 loop: CASSEPTGTGDSPLHF. The CDR3 DNA reads as TGTGCCAGCAGTGAGCCCACCGGGACAGGGGATTCACCCCTCCACTTT.

The chain employs TRBV12-3 or TRBV12-4 and TRBJ2-7; D tentatively fits TRBD1 or TRBD2 (6 bases each). V lost 2 bases and J lost 0, with 11 bases in between. This CDR3 comprises 15 residues. The chain's CDR3 is CASSLSRGPSYEQYF. CDR3 nucleotide sequence: TGTGCCAGCAGTTTATCCCGGGGGCCCTCCTACGAGCAGTACTTC.

There are a few counts of this clonotype. The chain links TRBV12-3 or TRBV12-4 to TRBJ2-3; a weak D match, TRBD2 (6 bases). The CDR3 has 15 amino acids. V shed 4 bases and J shed 3 bases, with 14 bases lying between them. CDR3 nucleotides: TGTGCCAGCAGTTCCATCCCGGGGGAGACAGATACGCAGTATTTT. Translated, it gives CASSSIPGETDTQYF.

This clonotype was seen a handful of times. This chain uses TRBV7-2 with TRBJ2-5; D might be TRBD1 (6 bases). The CDR3 consists of 15 residues. The germline gives CDR1 SGHTA, CDR2 FQGNSA. V was pared by 1 base and J by 2 bases, with 11 bases between. For the CDR3, the DNA is TGTGCCAGCAGCTTAGGGCTGGGGGCTCAAGAGACCCAGTACTTC. Translated, it gives CASSLGLGAQETQYF.

This clonotype has ten or more counts. The CDR3 sequence: CASGIGTSGYNEQFF. The CDR3 coding sequence is TGTGCTAGTGGTATCGGGACTAGCGGTTACAATGAGCAGTTCTTC. The V call is TRBV12-5, the J call TRBJ2-1; 11 bases match TRBD2. The V and J ends lost 5 bases and 4 bases, in that order; junction bases with no gene match: 4. This CDR3 has 15 amino acids. CDR1 and CDR2 (germline): LGHNT, FRNRAP.

This clonotype was seen many times. CDR3 sequence reads: CSARGPTSYEQYF. The CDR3 nucleotides read TGCAGTGCTAGAGGACCGACATCCTACGAGCAGTACTTC. The chain employs TRBV20-1 and TRBJ2-7; D is unclear. The CDR3 loop spans 13 amino acids. The germline V and J ends were trimmed by 1 base and 1 base, with 8 bases remaining between them. Germline CDR1 and CDR2: DFQATT and SNEGSKA (reference sequence).

The chain has TRBV7-2 and TRBJ2-5; D is uncertain. The ends were cut back, 1 base at V and 6 bases at J, with 15 bases in the middle. This CDR3 is built from 15 residues. Per germline, CDR1 SGHTA and CDR2 FQGNSA. CDR3 DNA sequence: TGTGCCAGCAGCTTAGAGGGTCTCGGGCGACAGACCCAGTACTTC. Translation: CASSLEGLGRQTQYF.

The V call is TRBV12-3 or TRBV12-4, the J call TRBJ1-5, with D possibly being TRBD1 (5 bases). V lost 3 bases and J lost 7, with 16 bases in between. CDR3 size: 15 residues. CDR3 sequence reads: CASSFQGGEKQPQHF. The CDR3, as DNA: TGTGCCAGCAGTTTCCAGGGTGGGGAGAAACAGCCCCAGCATTTT.

The rearrangement joins TRBV2 to TRBJ1-6; D perhaps matches TRBD1 (5 bases). V gave up 7 bases and J gave up 11 bases, with 18 bases separating them. The CDR3 is 14 amino acids. Germline V lookup: CDR1 SNHLY, CDR2 FYNNEI. This chain's CDR3 is CASTLDRGEAPLHF. The CDR3 DNA reads as TGTGCCAGCACTCTCGACAGAGGCGAAGCACCCCTCCACTTT.

The chain employs TRBV12-3 or TRBV12-4 and TRBJ1-1; 8 bases are a match to TRBD1. The CDR3 length is 15 residues. V shed 2 bases and J 4 bases; nucleotides not matched to a gene: 6. In nucleotides, the CDR3 is TGTGCCAGCAGTTTACAGGGGGCGTTGAGCACTGAAGCTTTCTTT. Translation gives CASSLQGALSTEAFF.

This clonotype occurred a few times. The chain links TRBV20-1 to TRBJ1-5; no firm D call. Germline V CDR1 and CDR2: DFQATT, SNEGSKA (reference sequence). V was cut by 3 bases and J by 4 bases, with 13 bases left in between. The CDR3 is made up of 14 amino acids. CDR3 sequence (DNA): TGCAGTGCTAGCTCCCAGGCTGGTAATCAGCCCCAGCATTTT. Encoded protein: CSASSQAGNQPQHF.

This clonotype was seen at least ten times. The chain recombines TRBV7-2 with TRBJ2-1; a possible D gene is TRBD2 (6 bases). The CDR3 has 15 residues. Germline values: CDR1 SGHTA, CDR2 FQGNSA. Trimming pared 1 base from V and 5 bases from J, leaving 12 bases between. As DNA, the CDR3 is TGTGCCAGCAGCTTAGTTAAAGGGACTCACAATGAGCAGTTCTTC. This encodes CASSLVKGTHNEQFF.

This clonotype was detected many times. The chain links TRBV20-1 to TRBJ2-5; D may be TRBD1 (6 bases). This CDR3 has 17 amino acids. The V end was cut by 1 base, the J end by 1 base, with 19 bases between. Germline-derived CDR1 and CDR2 are DFQATT and SNEGSKA (reference sequence). The CDR3 is CSARGAGAFQLQETQYF. CDR3 coding DNA: TGCAGTGCTAGAGGCGCAGGGGCGTTCCAACTCCAAGAGACCCAGTACTTC.

There are a few counts of this clonotype. The gene calls are TRBV27 and TRBJ1-1; D may be TRBD1 (6 bases). Germline V gives CDR1 MNHEY, CDR2 SMNVEV (reference sequence). The CDR3 has 15 residues. The V and J ends lost 2 bases and 7 bases respectively, with 17 bases between them. The chain's CDR3 is CASSLVAPDRIEAFF. CDR3 DNA: TGTGCCAGCAGTTTAGTCGCTCCCGACAGGATTGAAGCTTTCTTT.

This clonotype was observed at least ten times. The rearrangement joins TRBV7-2 to TRBJ2-6; D not resolved. The ends were cut back, 1 base at V and 0 bases at J, with 4 bases in the middle. The V gene's germline CDR1 is SGHTA and CDR2 FQGNSA. The CDR3 has 15 residues. CDR3 nucleotides: TGTGCCAGCAGCTTAGACAGCTCTGGGGCCAACGTCCTGACTTTC. Protein: CASSLDSSGANVLTF.

V and J are TRBV6-5 and TRBJ1-1, with 9 bases identical to TRBD1. The CDR3 has 16 residues. Germline V gene lookup returns CDR1 MNHEY and CDR2 SVGAGI. After removal of 2 bases from V and 4 bases from J, the junction contained 8 bases not matched to a gene. This chain's CDR3 is CASSYNTGGKGTEAFF. The DNA for the CDR3 is TGTGCCAGCAGTTACAACACAGGGGGCAAGGGCACTGAAGCTTTCTTT.

This clonotype was recorded at least ten times. The CDR3 protein is CSARDLGTGNTEAFF. DNA of the CDR3: TGCAGTGCTAGAGATCTGGGGACAGGGAACACTGAAGCTTTCTTT. The chain employs TRBV20-1 and TRBJ1-1, with 8 bases fitting TRBD1. The length of the CDR3 is 15 residues. Trimming at V came to 0 bases and at J to 1 base, leaving 4 bases not matched to a gene. Germline V gene data show CDR1 as DFQATT and CDR2 as SNEGSKA (reference sequence).

This chain joins TRBV5-1 and TRBJ1-1, with 9 nucleotides matching TRBD1. This CDR3 is 15 amino acids long. The junction had 7 bases not matched to a gene; V was cut back by 0 bases and J by 7 bases. The germline V gene has CDR1 SGHRS and CDR2 YFSETQ. The CDR3 protein is CASSLGGQGTFEAFF. For the CDR3, the DNA is TGCGCCAGCAGCTTGGGAGGACAGGGGACTTTTGAAGCTTTCTTT.

The sample holds a few counts of this clonotype. This rearrangement joins TRBV29-1 to TRBJ1-1; no clear D. The CDR3 loop spans 12 amino acids. Germline-derived CDR1 and CDR2 are SQVTM and ANQGSEA. Trimming pared 7 bases from V and 0 bases from J, leaving 9 bases between. The CDR3: CSAWRVNTEAFF. The CDR3 bases are TGCAGCGCCTGGAGGGTGAACACTGAAGCTTTCTTT.

The chain has TRBV29-1 and TRBJ1-1; 9 nucleotides align to TRBD1. With V trimmed by 7 bases and J by 0 bases, 12 bases remained unmatched. This CDR3 has 16 residues. Germline-derived CDR1 and CDR2 are SQVTM and ANQGSEA. The CDR3 protein is CSGRMTGQGLNTEAFF. CDR3 coding DNA: TGCAGCGGACGCATGACGGGACAGGGTTTGAACACTGAAGCTTTCTTT. The full variable domain, rest sourced from reference TRBV29-1 and TRBJ1-1, is SAVISQKPSRDICQRGTSLTIQCQVDSQVTMMFWYRQQPGQSLTLIATANQGSEATYESGFVIDKFPISRPNLTFSTLTVSNMSPEDSSIYLCSGRMTGQGLNTEAFFGQGTRLTVV.

The chain uses TRBV6-1 and TRBJ1-1; 8 nucleotides match TRBD1. The trim removed 3 bases at V and 4 bases at J, leaving 10 bases unmatched. The CDR3 loop spans 16 amino acids. Germline-derived CDR1 and CDR2 are MNHNS and SASEGT. CDR3 amino acids: CASSENPGGAGTEAFF. DNA of the CDR3: TGTGCCAGCAGTGAGAATCCAGGGGGCGCGGGCACTGAAGCTTTCTTT.

This clonotype was counted a few times. In nucleotides, the CDR3 is TGTGCCAGCAGTTTCGTGGCAGGAGGGAGAACTAATGAAAAACTGTTTTTT. Its translation is CASSFVAGGRTNEKLFF. The rearrangement links TRBV12-3 or TRBV12-4 to TRBJ1-4; D unclear. Trimming pared 3 bases from V and 1 base from J, leaving 15 bases between. This CDR3 has 17 amino acids.

This clonotype was observed many times. The chain employs TRBV20-1 and TRBJ1-6, with TRBD1 identical over 7 bases. Germline loops: CDR1 DFQATT, CDR2 SNEGSKA (reference sequence). The V and J ends lost 1 base and 7 bases, in that order; junction bases with no gene match: 7. The CDR3 runs 15 residues. The CDR3, as DNA: TGCAGTGCTAGAGTGGTACAGGGGATGAATTCACCCCTCCACTTT. Translation: CSARVVQGMNSPLHF.

The sample holds many counts of this clonotype. The chain has TRBV2 and TRBJ1-1, with unresolved D. CDR1 is SNHLY, CDR2 FYNNEI, per germline. The CDR3 runs to 12 residues. The V end lost 10 bases, the J end lost 0 bases, and 9 bases lay between the germline ends. CDR3 sequence (DNA): TGTGCCACCCTATGGGTGAACACTGAAGCTTTCTTT. Residues: CATLWVNTEAFF.

This clonotype was seen ten or more times. V is TRBV24-1 and J is TRBJ2-1, with D uncertain. Germline lookup yields CDR1 KGHDR and CDR2 SFDVKD. This CDR3 has 16 amino acids. V gave up 1 base and J gave up 0 bases, with 9 bases separating them. The CDR3 is CATSDLTVDSYNEQFF. The DNA of the CDR3 is TGTGCCACCAGTGATTTAACAGTGGACTCCTACAATGAGCAGTTCTTC.

V and J are TRBV5-6 and TRBJ1-5; weak D call: TRBD1 (6 bases). Trimming cost V 2 bases and J 2 bases, with 8 bases left between them. From germline, CDR1 is SGHDT and CDR2 YYEEEE. The CDR3 contains 14 residues. The CDR3 loop is CASSFRQGNQPQHF. The CDR3 DNA reads TGTGCCAGCAGCTTTAGACAGGGCAATCAGCCCCAGCATTTT.